The 28 T cell receptor beta chains presented below share a single source sample, sequenced in a study of beta chain features in type 1 diabetes. cDNA synthesis used the whole RNA isolate, giving expressed TCRB sequences. TCRdb keeps only in-frame clones here, not all; method: immunoSEQ multiplex PCR. The sample consists of about 41,000 clones, 66% of them appearing once. Whole-study results and caveats: Type 1 diabetes patients showed a moderate but significant shortening of TCRB CDR3s in all four CD4+ subsets.

Their cognate antigens are unknown. The sequenced sample consisted of Tregs from blood. All receptors derive from a man aged 25 to 45 with type 1 diabetes. Some clones in this sample may be carry-over from other donors' samples.

The chain couples TRBV4-2 to TRBJ1-2; a weak D match, TRBD1 (5 bases). Germline V CDR1 and CDR2: LGHNA, YNFKEQ. CDR3 length: 13 residues. Trimming left V 0 bases short and J 11 bases short, with 13 bases between. CDR3 loop: CASSQDPGGPYTF. CDR3 DNA sequence: TGTGCCAGCAGCCAAGATCCGGGGGGACCTTACACCTTC.

This clone was seen a handful of times. V usage is TRBV6-6 and J usage is TRBJ2-5, with 11 bases identical to TRBD2. V gave up 6 bases and J gave up 1 base; unmatched junction bases: 4. CDR1 is MNHNY and CDR2 is SVGAGI in the germline V gene (reference sequence). CDR3 length: 15 amino acids. The CDR3 sequence: CASSRGLAGQETQYF. The CDR3 coding sequence is TGTGCCAGCAGCCGCGGACTAGCGGGCCAAGAGACCCAGTACTTC.

The V gene is TRBV10-3, the J gene TRBJ2-3; 8 positions agree with TRBD1. Germline V lookup: CDR1 ENHRY, CDR2 SYGVKD. The ends lost 5 bases at V and 0 bases at J; junction bases unmatched: 1. This CDR3 spans 14 amino acids. The CDR3 loop reads CAISRTGSTDTQYF. For the CDR3, the DNA is TGTGCCATCAGTCGGACAGGGAGCACAGATACGCAGTATTTT.

This clone has only one observation. The chain is built from TRBV28 and TRBJ1-5, with D possibly matching TRBD1 (6 bases). The length of the CDR3 is 15 residues. Germline V lookup: CDR1 MDHEN, CDR2 SYDVKM. Trimming left V 6 bases short and J 4 bases short, with 16 bases between. The CDR3 nucleotides are TGTGCCAGCAGCACTCCCGGACAGTTGAATCAGCCCCAGCATTTT. This codes for CASSTPGQLNQPQHF. Filled out from reference TRBV28 and TRBJ1-5, the complete variable domain reads DVKVTQSSRYLVKRTGEKVFLECVQDMDHENMFWYRQDPGLGLRLIYFSYDVKMKEKGDIPEGYSVSREKKERFSLILESASTNQTSMYLCASSTPGQLNQPQHFGDGTRLSIL.

This clone was observed a few times. This chain joins TRBV19 and TRBJ2-2; TRBD2 matches 9 bases. The CDR3 extends over 16 amino acids. Germline CDR1 LNHDA, CDR2 SQIVND (reference sequence). V trimming: 5 bases; J trimming: 0 bases; junction bases outside the gene matches: 4. CDR3 sequence reads: CASSSRLAANTGELFF. CDR3 sequence (DNA): TGTGCCAGTAGTTCCCGACTAGCGGCGAACACCGGGGAGCTGTTTTTT. Full variable domain (missing parts from reference TRBV19 and TRBJ2-2): DGGITQSPKYLFRKEGQNVTLSCEQNLNHDAMYWYRQDPGQGLRLIYYSQIVNDFQKGDIAEGYSVSREKKESFPLTVTSAQKNPTAFYLCASSSRLAANTGELFFGEGSRLTVL.

This chain joins TRBV5-1 and TRBJ2-4, with D possibly TRBD1 on 7 matching bases. Germline V gives CDR1 SGHRS, CDR2 YFSETQ. Trimming pared 0 bases from V and 12 bases from J, leaving 10 bases between. CDR3 length equals 12 residues. CDR3 bases: TGCGCCAGCAGCTTGGACAGGGGAGGTCAGTACTTC. Translated: CASSLDRGGQYF.

The chain couples TRBV7-9 to TRBJ1-4; D perhaps matches TRBD1 (5 bases). V gave up 1 base and J gave up 0 bases, with 18 bases separating them. This CDR3 is 19 amino acids long. Germline V gene sequence: CDR1 SEHNR, CDR2 FQNEAQ (reference sequence). The CDR3 DNA follows: TGTGCCAGCAGCTTAGGGGGCTTGGGCAGCTTGTCAACTAATGAAAAACTGTTTTTT. It encodes CASSLGGLGSLSTNEKLFF.

This clone was seen a few times. The CDR3 DNA reads as TGTGCCAGCTCTCTTATTTCCTACGAGCAGTACTTC. Translating it yields CASSLISYEQYF. The chain has TRBV18 and TRBJ2-7; D remains unclear. Germline V lookup: CDR1 KGHSH, CDR2 LQKENI. V gave up 6 bases and J gave up 1 base, with 7 bases separating them. This CDR3 comprises 12 residues.

This clone has a single count. The rearrangement joins TRBV28 to TRBJ1-2, with 9 nucleotides matching TRBD1. CDR3 size: 15 residues. The V segment lost 4 bases and the J segment 1 base; nucleotides outside the gene matches: 4. Germline CDR1 is MDHEN and CDR2 is SYDVKM. The CDR3 DNA is TGTGCCAGCAGTTACAGGGGGCTCTTTAACTATGGCTACACCTTC. Amino acids: CASSYRGLFNYGYTF.

V usage is TRBV7-2 and J usage is TRBJ1-2; weak D call: TRBD1 (6 bases). CDR1 SGHTA and CDR2 FQGNSA come from the germline V gene. This CDR3 spans 14 amino acids. Trimming stripped 0 bases from V and 7 bases from J, with 12 bases between. DNA of the CDR3: TGTGCCAGCAGCTTAGCCACAGGGTTCCTTGGCTACACCTTC. This codes for CASSLATGFLGYTF.

The chain is built from TRBV5-1 and TRBJ2-3, with D possibly being TRBD2 (7 bases). Looked up from germline, CDR1 is SGHRS and CDR2 is YFSETQ. This CDR3 has 16 residues. V gave up 4 bases and J gave up 2 bases, with 17 bases separating them. The CDR3 nucleotides are TGCGCCAGCAGCGGGGGGGCAGGGGCCACCACAGATACGCAGTATTTT. Its translation is CASSGGAGATTDTQYF.

V gene TRBV2 combines with J gene TRBJ2-3; possibly TRBD2 for D (5 bases). V gave up 6 bases and J gave up 0 bases, with 10 bases separating them. Germline CDR1 is SNHLY and CDR2 is FYNNEI. The length of the CDR3 is 14 residues. The CDR3 DNA reads TGTGCCAGCAGCGAGGGTACTAGCACAGATACGCAGTATTTT. Translated: CASSEGTSTDTQYF. The whole variable domain, filled in from reference TRBV2 and TRBJ2-3, reads EPEVTQTPSHQVTQMGQEVILRCVPISNHLYFYWYRQILGQKVEFLVSFYNNEISEKSEIFDDQFSVERPDGSNFTLKIRSTKLEDSAMYFCASSEGTSTDTQYFGPGTRLTVL.

This sequence joins TRBV10-3 and TRBJ2-1; TRBD2 matches 15 bases. There are 16 residues in the CDR3. Per the germline V gene, CDR1 is ENHRY and CDR2 is SYGVKD. The V segment lost 6 bases and the J segment 4 bases; nucleotides outside the gene matches: 4. The CDR3 region is CAISGLAGGLYNEQFF. As DNA, the CDR3 is TGTGCCATCAGCGGACTAGCGGGGGGGCTTTACAATGAGCAGTTCTTC.

The chain joins TRBV6-5 to TRBJ2-3; no clear D gene. Trimming took 5 bases from V and 5 from J, leaving 2 bases between them. The CDR3 has 10 residues. Germline values: CDR1 MNHEY, CDR2 SVGAGI. The CDR3 DNA follows: TGTGCCAGCAGTCGAGATACGCAGTATTTT. Translated: CASSRDTQYF.

The chain uses TRBV29-1 and TRBJ2-7, with 7 bases that match TRBD1. With 6 bases clipped from V and 6 bases from J, the junction kept 5 bases outside the gene matches. The length of the CDR3 is 11 residues. Germline V lookup: CDR1 SQVTM, CDR2 ANQGSEA. As DNA, the CDR3 is TGCAGCGTCTACAGGGGTCGCGAGCAGTACTTC. Protein sequence: CSVYRGREQYF.

This chain joins TRBV5-6 and TRBJ1-1; D not certain. The CDR3 runs 14 residues. Looked up from germline, CDR1 is SGHDT and CDR2 is YYEEEE. The V end lost 5 bases, the J end lost 4 bases, and 15 bases lay between the germline ends. CDR3 residues: CASRGSVEGTEAFF. The CDR3 coding sequence is TGTGCCAGCAGGGGAAGTGTGGAGGGCACTGAAGCTTTCTTT.

In DNA form, the CDR3 reads TGTGCCAGCAGCCGCCTCCAGGGTAGTAATGAAAAACTGTTTTTT. Its translation: CASSRLQGSNEKLFF. The chain joins TRBV5-6 to TRBJ1-4; weak D call: TRBD1 (5 bases). The CDR3 loop spans 15 amino acids. V was shortened by 4 bases and J by 4 bases, with 14 bases between the two germline ends. Germline V gene lookup returns CDR1 SGHDT and CDR2 YYEEEE.

This sequence joins TRBV30 and TRBJ1-1; D might be TRBD1 (5 bases). The CDR3 runs to 14 residues. The V end lost 3 bases, the J end lost 4 bases, and 15 bases lay between the germline ends. Germline V CDR1 and CDR2: GTSNPN, SVGIG (reference sequence). CDR3 nucleotide sequence: TGTGCCTGGAGCGTAGCGGGGGGTCTCACTGAAGCTTTCTTT. Protein product: CAWSVAGGLTEAFF.

The CDR3 here is CASSQATSGAYEQYF. The CDR3 DNA sequence: TGTGCCAGCAGCCAAGCAACTAGCGGGGCCTACGAGCAGTACTTC. The chain joins TRBV4-2 to TRBJ2-7; 10 nucleotides line up with TRBD2. The CDR3 length is 15 residues. Trimming at V came to 1 base and at J to 2 bases, leaving 2 bases not matched to a gene. Germline CDR1 and CDR2: LGHNA and YNFKEQ.

This clone was detected once. CDR3 sequence: CASSPPRGSTDTQYF. The CDR3, as DNA: TGTGCCAGCTCACCACCGCGGGGAAGCACAGATACGCAGTATTTT. The chain is built from TRBV18 and TRBJ2-3, with D possibly matching TRBD2 (6 bases). The CDR3 is made up of 15 amino acids. From germline, CDR1 is KGHSH and CDR2 LQKENI. V lost 0 bases, J lost 0 bases, and 7 bases lay in between.

The V and J genes are TRBV18 and TRBJ1-5; D perhaps matches TRBD1 (6 bases). In germline, CDR1 is KGHSH, CDR2 LQKENI. Trimming removed 9 bases from V and 4 bases from J, with 13 bases in between. The CDR3 consists of 13 residues. Here the CDR3 DNA reads TGTGCCAGGTGTTGGCAGGGGAATCAGCCCCAGCATTTT. As protein: CARCWQGNQPQHF.

In DNA form, the CDR3 reads TGTGCCAGCAGCCCCCCGCGGACAGGGGGAAGAGGCTACACCTTC. It translates to CASSPPRTGGRGYTF. This chain links TRBV9 with TRBJ1-2, with 10 nucleotides matching TRBD1. After removal of 4 bases from V and 8 bases from J, the junction contained 11 bases not matched to a gene. There are 15 residues in the CDR3. Germline CDR1 reads SGDLS; CDR2 reads YYNGEE.

This chain connects TRBV12-5 to TRBJ2-3; possible D gene TRBD1, 5 bases. The germline V and J ends were trimmed by 3 bases and 0 bases, with 16 bases remaining between them. CDR3 length equals 17 residues. In germline, CDR1 is LGHNT, CDR2 FRNRAP. In DNA, the CDR3 is TGTGCTAGTGGTTTTTTCCGGACATCGACTAGCACAGATACGCAGTATTTT. Translating gives CASGFFRTSTSTDTQYF.

This clone appeared a few times. The J gene is TRBJ1-1, the V gene TRBV5-1; 7 nucleotides align to TRBD1. Germline assignment: CDR1 SGHRS and CDR2 YFSETQ. This CDR3 region has 14 residues. V lost 4 bases to trimming and J lost 1 base; unmatched junction nucleotides: 4. The CDR3 coding sequence is TGCGCCAGCAGCACCGGGACAGCGAACACTGAAGCTTTCTTT. It translates to CASSTGTANTEAFF. The whole variable domain, filled in from reference TRBV5-1 and TRBJ1-1, reads KAGVTQTPRYLIKTRGQQVTLSCSPISGHRSVSWYQQTPGQGLQFLFEYFSETQRNKGNFPGRFSGRQFSNSRSEMNVSTLELGDSALYLCASSTGTANTEAFFGQGTRLTVV.

The gene calls are TRBV28 and TRBJ1-5; 12 positions match TRBD1. The ends lost 6 bases at V and 7 bases at J; junction bases unmatched: 7. Germline V lookup: CDR1 MDHEN, CDR2 SYDVKM. The CDR3 has 15 residues. The CDR3 loop is CASRTGTGGWQPQHF. For the CDR3, the DNA is TGTGCCAGCAGAACCGGGACAGGGGGCTGGCAGCCCCAGCATTTT.

The CDR3 nucleotides read TGTGCCAGCAGCCCTCTAGCGGGACGCACAGATACGCAGTATTTT. Translation gives CASSPLAGRTDTQYF. The chain recombines TRBV5-5 with TRBJ2-3, with 9 bases aligning to TRBD2. CDR1 and CDR2 (germline): SGHKS, YYEKEE (reference sequence). This CDR3 spans 15 amino acids. Unmatched junction bases numbered 4, after V lost 4 bases and J lost 1 base.

The V and J genes are TRBV19 and TRBJ1-6, with TRBD1 as a possible D gene (5 bases). The V end lost 6 bases, the J end lost 1 base, and 16 bases lay between the germline ends. CDR3 size: 17 residues. Per germline, CDR1 LNHDA and CDR2 SQIVND (reference sequence). DNA for the CDR3: TGTGCCAGTAGCAGTCGCAGGGAAGGGTCCTATAATTCACCCCTCCACTTT. Translation: CASSSRREGSYNSPLHF. The full variable domain, its missing parts supplied by reference TRBV19 and TRBJ1-6, is DGGITQSPKYLFRKEGQNVTLSCEQNLNHDAMYWYRQDPGQGLRLIYYSQIVNDFQKGDIAEGYSVSREKKESFPLTVTSAQKNPTAFYLCASSSRREGSYNSPLHFGNGTRLTVT.

This chain uses TRBV6-1 with TRBJ1-5, with D unresolved. The CDR3 is 14 residues long. Germline CDR1 is MNHNS and CDR2 is SASEGT. Trimming shortened V by 8 bases and J by 2 bases, and 13 bases separated the two germline ends. CDR3 in DNA: TGTGCCAGCGGTCGTATGGCAGGCAATCAGCCCCAGCATTTT. The encoded protein is CASGRMAGNQPQHF.